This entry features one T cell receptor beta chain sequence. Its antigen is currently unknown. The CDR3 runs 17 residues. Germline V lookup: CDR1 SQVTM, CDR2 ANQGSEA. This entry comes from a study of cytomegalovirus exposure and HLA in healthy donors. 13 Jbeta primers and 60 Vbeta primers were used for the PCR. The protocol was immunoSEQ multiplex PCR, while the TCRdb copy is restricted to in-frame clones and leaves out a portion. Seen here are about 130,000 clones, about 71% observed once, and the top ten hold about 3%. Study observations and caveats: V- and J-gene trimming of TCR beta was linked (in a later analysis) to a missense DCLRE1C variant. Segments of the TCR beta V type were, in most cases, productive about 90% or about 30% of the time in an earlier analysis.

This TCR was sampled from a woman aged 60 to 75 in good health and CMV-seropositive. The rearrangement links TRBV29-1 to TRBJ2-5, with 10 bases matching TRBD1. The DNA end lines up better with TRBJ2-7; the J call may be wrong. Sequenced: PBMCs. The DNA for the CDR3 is TGCAGCGATATTCCGATCTCCGGGACAGGGGCCTCCTACGAGCAGTACTTC. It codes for CSDIPISGTGASYEQYF.